This is a list of T cell receptor beta chains from one sample in a study of T cells after yellow fever vaccination. A single record per CDR3 protein comes from TCRdb applying MiXCR to the 5' RACE reads. The data contain 300,000 or so distinct CDR3 sequences, roughly 8.3% of them singletons. Here the sequenced sample was PBMCs, taken 35 to 50 days after the first yellow fever vaccination. These receptors all come from a young man who received the YFV17D yellow fever vaccine. Both conserved end residues are part of each CDR3. The order of the fields is J gene, V gene, clone size, D gene, CDR3 protein, CDR3 DNA. A D gene is named only where the DNA matches it firmly. A clone size is listed for some rows: how often the clone was seen (once, few, many), or a class if it is expanded.

TRBJ1-2 | TRBV7-2 | few | TRBD1 | CASSSKSDRGHGYTF | TGTGCCAGCAGCTCGAAAAGTGACAGGGGGCATGGCTACACCTTC
TRBJ1-2 | TRBV28 | few | TRBD1 | CASSSPGQANYGYTF | TGTGCCAGCAGTTCACCCGGACAGGCCAACTATGGCTACACCTTC
TRBJ1-1 | TRBV19 | few | TRBD1 | CASSHRGAEAFF | TGTGCCAGTAGTCACAGGGGTGCTGAAGCTTTCTTT
TRBJ1-1 | TRBV12-3/TRBV12-4 | - | - | CASSPTPGHRVAFF | TGTGCCAGCAGCCCCACTCCGGGACACCGTGTGGCTTTCTTT
TRBJ2-1 | TRBV12-3/TRBV12-4 | few | TRBD2 | CASSLQRGSEQFF | TGTGCCAGCAGTTTACAGCGGGGTTCTGAGCAGTTCTTC
TRBJ2-2 | TRBV7-2 | - | TRBD1 | CASSLLQGGSTGELFF | TGTGCCAGCAGCTTATTACAGGGGGGATCCACCGGGGAGCTGTTTTTT
TRBJ1-6 | TRBV7-2 | - | - | CASSLGSHSNSPLHF | TGTGCCAGCAGCTTGGGTTCACACTCTAATTCACCCCTCCACTTT
TRBJ2-5 | TRBV3-1 | - | - | CASSQDLSQTETQYF | TGTGCCAGCAGCCAAGACCTTTCACAGACGGAGACCCAGTACTTC
TRBJ2-7 | TRBV7-9 | few | - | CASRPDSPSYEQYF | TGTGCCAGTAGACCGGACAGTCCATCCTACGAGCAGTACTTC
TRBJ1-5 | TRBV12-3/TRBV12-4 | medium-sized | TRBD1 | CASSQGQGVLNQPQHF | TGTGCCAGCAGTCAGGGACAGGGGGTCCTCAATCAGCCCCAGCATTTT
TRBJ2-3 | TRBV2 | few | - | CASKEIVGADTQYF | TGTGCCAGCAAAGAGATCGTCGGAGCAGATACGCAGTATTTT
TRBJ2-1 | TRBV20-1 | few | TRBD2 | CSAESLAGDYNEQFF | TGCAGTGCTGAATCCCTAGCGGGGGATTACAATGAGCAGTTCTTC
TRBJ2-7 | TRBV6-2/TRBV6-3 | - | - | CASTPLSRGEQYF | TGTGCCAGCACTCCCCTGAGCCGGGGCGAGCAGTACTTC
TRBJ2-5 | TRBV5-1 | many | TRBD2 | CASSRTSGGETQYF | TGCGCCAGCAGCCGAACTAGCGGGGGGGAGACCCAGTACTTC
TRBJ2-1 | TRBV7-2 | few | TRBD2 | CASSPGLAGGGLEFF | TGTGCCAGCAGCCCGGGACTAGCGGGGGGAGGGTTGGAGTTCTTC
TRBJ2-2 | TRBV4-2 | few | - | CASSQRASNTGELFF | TGTGCCAGCAGCCAACGCGCGTCGAACACCGGGGAGCTGTTTTTT
TRBJ1-6 | TRBV2 | many | - | CASSGDTYSPLHF | TGTGCCAGCAGTGGGGACACATATTCACCCCTCCACTTT
TRBJ1-6 | TRBV2 | - | TRBD1 | CASSGDRGGSPLHF | TGTGCCAGCAGTGGGGACAGGGGTGGATCACCCCTCCACTTT
TRBJ2-2 | TRBV4-3 | - | - | CASSLGFAGGELFF | TGCGCCAGCAGCCTGGGATTTGCGGGCGGGGAGCTGTTTTTT
TRBJ2-1 | TRBV20-1 | many | - | CSARDYQGGDEQFF | TGCAGTGCTAGAGATTATCAAGGGGGGGATGAGCAGTTCTTC
TRBJ2-3 | TRBV20-1 | few | TRBD2 | CSARDWSGGGDTQYF | TGCAGTGCTAGAGATTGGAGCGGGGGTGGGGATACGCAGTATTTT
TRBJ2-6 | TRBV18 | few | - | CASSPTLGGAGANVLTF | TGTGCCAGCTCACCTACCTTAGGGGGGGCTGGGGCCAACGTCCTGACTTTC
TRBJ2-2 | TRBV6-2/TRBV6-3 | few | - | CATQPSNTGELFF | TGTGCCACCCAACCTTCGAACACCGGGGAGCTGTTTTTT
TRBJ2-3 | TRBV7-2 | few | - | CASSLAARPDTQYF | TGTGCCAGCAGCTTAGCGGCCCGACCAGATACGCAGTATTTT
TRBJ1-2 | TRBV7-2 | many | - | CASSLRDLNYGYTF | TGTGCCAGCAGCCTACGGGACCTTAACTATGGCTACACCTTC
TRBJ2-1 | TRBV18 | - | - | CASSPGNIEGNEQFF | TGTGCCAGCTCACCGGGGAATATCGAGGGTAATGAGCAGTTCTTC
TRBJ2-5 | TRBV19 | - | TRBD2 | CASSGGTQETQYF | TGTGCCAGTAGCGGGGGGACCCAAGAGACCCAGTACTTC
TRBJ2-5 | TRBV11-2 | few | - | CASSLLMDGETQYF | TGTGCCAGCAGCTTGTTGATGGACGGAGAGACCCAGTACTTC
TRBJ2-7 | TRBV20-1 | - | - | CSAPRMGSYEQYF | TGCAGTGCTCCTAGAATGGGCTCCTACGAGCAGTACTTC
TRBJ2-1 | TRBV20-1 | - | - | CSASVGEDYNEQFF | TGCAGTGCTAGTGTGGGGGAGGACTACAATGAGCAGTTCTTC
TRBJ2-1 | TRBV7-3 | many | - | CASSVTGRRNEQFF | TGTGCCAGCAGCGTAACAGGGCGCCGAAATGAGCAGTTCTTC
TRBJ2-2 | TRBV5-1 | - | - | CASSLAEGNTGELFF | TGCGCCAGCAGCTTGGCCGAGGGGAACACCGGGGAGCTGTTTTTT
TRBJ2-3 | TRBV6-5 | few | TRBD2 | CASSYQVAGSTDTQYF | TGTGCCAGCAGTTACCAGGTAGCGGGGTCCACAGATACGCAGTATTTT
TRBJ1-1 | TRBV5-6 | - | - | CASSHRRTEAFF | TGTGCCAGCAGCCACCGTAGAACTGAAGCTTTCTTT
TRBJ1-1 | TRBV6-2/TRBV6-3 | few | - | CASSYTGANTEAFF | TGTGCCAGCAGTTACACAGGCGCGAACACTGAAGCTTTCTTT
TRBJ1-3 | TRBV20-1 | - | - | CSARDTPSGNTIYF | TGCAGTGCTAGAGATACTCCCTCTGGAAACACCATATATTTT
TRBJ2-5 | TRBV7-6 | - | - | CASSQPTQETQYF | TGTGCCAGCAGTCAACCCACCCAAGAGACCCAGTACTTC
TRBJ1-3 | TRBV12-3/TRBV12-4 | few | - | CASSPYGDGNTIYF | TGTGCCAGCAGTCCCTATGGGGACGGAAACACCATATATTTT
TRBJ2-3 | TRBV5-1 | - | TRBD1 | CASSLADRGLRDTQYF | TGCGCCAGCAGCTTGGCCGACAGGGGGCTTAGGGATACGCAGTATTTT
TRBJ2-3 | TRBV11-1 | few | TRBD2 | CASSSNYRAAGVTDTQYF | TGTGCCAGCAGCTCAAACTATAGAGCAGCGGGGGTCACAGATACGCAGTATTTT
TRBJ2-5 | TRBV5-1 | many | - | CASSLVAVPKETQYF | TGCGCCAGCAGCTTGGTTGCGGTCCCCAAAGAGACCCAGTACTTC
TRBJ2-7 | TRBV7-6 | many | TRBD1 | CASRGTGVDEQYF | TGTGCCAGCAGGGGGACAGGGGTTGACGAGCAGTACTTC
TRBJ1-1 | TRBV7-2 | many | - | CASSLAGSLNTEAFF | TGTGCCAGCAGCTTAGCCGGGAGCCTAAACACTGAAGCTTTCTTT
TRBJ2-2 | TRBV5-5 | few | - | CASSLYRKTGELFF | TGTGCCAGCAGCTTGTATCGGAAAACCGGGGAGCTGTTTTTT
TRBJ2-2 | TRBV6-1 | - | - | CASSEPGDTGELFF | TGTGCCAGCAGTGAACCAGGGGACACCGGGGAGCTGTTTTTT
TRBJ2-7 | TRBV6-5 | - | - | CASSYSRGYEQYF | TGTGCCAGCAGTTACTCGAGAGGGTACGAGCAGTACTTC
TRBJ2-3 | TRBV5-1 | few | - | CASSLGGTVTDTQYF | TGCGCCAGCAGCTTGGGAGGGACTGTCACAGATACGCAGTATTTT
TRBJ2-5 | TRBV6-5 | few | - | CASSYSRAAGEETQYF | TGTGCCAGCAGTTACTCGAGGGCCGCAGGGGAAGAGACCCAGTACTTC
TRBJ2-1 | TRBV19 | few | - | CASMSPPHNEQFF | TGTGCCAGTATGTCCCCGCCTCACAATGAGCAGTTCTTC
TRBJ2-5 | TRBV7-9 | few | TRBD2 | CASSLRASGGRETQYF | TGTGCCAGCAGCTTACGTGCTAGCGGGGGCCGAGAGACCCAGTACTTC
TRBJ2-1 | TRBV2 | - | - | CASLSEVVNEQFF | TGTGCCAGCTTGTCCGAAGTAGTCAATGAGCAGTTCTTC
TRBJ1-1 | TRBV4-2 | many | - | CASSSRNTEAFF | TGTGCCAGCAGCAGCAGGAACACTGAAGCTTTCTTT
TRBJ2-2 | TRBV27 | - | - | CASSLRRTTGELFF | TGTGCCAGCAGTTTGCGTCGGACCACCGGGGAGCTGTTTTTT
TRBJ2-3 | TRBV20-1 | - | TRBD1 | CSATGTGHTDTQYF | TGCAGTGCTACCGGGACAGGGCACACAGATACGCAGTATTTT
TRBJ2-1 | TRBV5-1 | many | - | CASSRAAVDNEQFF | TGCGCCAGCAGTCGTGCCGCGGTGGACAATGAGCAGTTCTTC
TRBJ2-1 | TRBV7-9 | many | - | CASSLSGGLNNEQFF | TGTGCCAGCAGCTTATCAGGAGGGCTAAACAATGAGCAGTTCTTC
TRBJ2-6 | TRBV20-1 | - | - | CSASRASGANVLTF | TGCAGTGCTAGTCGCGCATCTGGGGCCAACGTCCTGACTTTC